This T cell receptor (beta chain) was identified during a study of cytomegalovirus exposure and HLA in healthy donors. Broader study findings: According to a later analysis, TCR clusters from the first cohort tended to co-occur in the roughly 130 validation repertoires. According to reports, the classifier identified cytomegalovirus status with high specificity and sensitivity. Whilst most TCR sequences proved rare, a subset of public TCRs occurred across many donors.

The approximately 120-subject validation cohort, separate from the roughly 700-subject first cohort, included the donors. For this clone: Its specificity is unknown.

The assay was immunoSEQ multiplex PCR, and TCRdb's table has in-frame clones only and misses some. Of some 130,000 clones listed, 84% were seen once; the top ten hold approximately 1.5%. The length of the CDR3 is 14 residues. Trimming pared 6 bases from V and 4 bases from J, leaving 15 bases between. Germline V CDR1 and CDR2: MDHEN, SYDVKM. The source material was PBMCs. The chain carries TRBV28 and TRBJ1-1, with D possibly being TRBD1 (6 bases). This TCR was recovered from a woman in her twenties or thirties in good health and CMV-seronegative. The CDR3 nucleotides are TGTGCCAGCAGGAGGGGGGGGCTGGGCACTGAAGCTTTCTTT. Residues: CASRRGGLGTEAFF.